This note documents a single TCR beta chain sequence. Its antigen is still unknown. Germline loops: CDR1 SGHTA, CDR2 FQGNSA. The CDR3 covers 14 residues. Deletions cut 0 bases from V and 8 bases from J, with 11 bases between. This sample stems from a study of yellow fever vaccine responses in identical twins. Study-level points and caveats: Twins' vaccine T cell responses were reported to seem partly convergent and partly personalized.

MiXCR, run by TCRdb on the RT-PCR reads, gives a single entry per CDR3 protein. The sample contains some 3,100 distinct CDR3 sequences, about four fifths of which appear only once. Here the sequenced sample was T cells from blood (PBMCs), unsorted or a sorted subset (not recorded which), taken before or after yellow fever vaccination (not recorded which). The chain recombines TRBV7-2 with TRBJ2-1; the D gene is possibly TRBD2 (5 bases). The sequence derives from a woman aged 18-29 years who received the yellow fever vaccine. CDR3 sequence reads: CASSLAGVHDEQFF. The CDR3 DNA follows: TGTGCCAGCAGCTTAGCGGGAGTACACGATGAGCAGTTCTTC.